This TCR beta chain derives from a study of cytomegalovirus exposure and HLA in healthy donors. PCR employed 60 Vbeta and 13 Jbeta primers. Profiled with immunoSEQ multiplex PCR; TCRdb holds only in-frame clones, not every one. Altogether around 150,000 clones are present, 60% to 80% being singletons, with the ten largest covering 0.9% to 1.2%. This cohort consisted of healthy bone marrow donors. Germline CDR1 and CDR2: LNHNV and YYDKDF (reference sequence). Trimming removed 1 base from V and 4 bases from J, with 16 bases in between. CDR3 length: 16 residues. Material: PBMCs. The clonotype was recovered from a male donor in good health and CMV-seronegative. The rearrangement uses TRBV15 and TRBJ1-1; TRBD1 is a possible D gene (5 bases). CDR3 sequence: CATSRGNTQGLTEAFF. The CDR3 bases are TGTGCCACCAGCAGAGGAAACACCCAGGGACTCACTGAAGCTTTCTTT.